The clone carrying this T cell receptor beta chain came up many times. The data were obtained in a study of T cells in Graves' hyperthyroidism and ophthalmopathy. Trimming removed 5 bases from V and 6 bases from J; junction bases left unmatched: 9. Germline CDR1 and CDR2: SEHNR and FQNEAQ (reference sequence). CDR3 length: 16 residues. Amplification of TCR beta CDR3 regions was performed using RNA transcripts as template. The study used the HTBI primer set for a first-round RT-PCR of the TCR CDR3. Via MiXCR, TCRdb re-called the multiplex PCR reads, giving one row per CDR3 protein. Among a few hundred thousand distinct CDR3 sequences listed, 46% were seen once. These patients, aged 18 to 65, had recently diagnosed hyperthyroidism lasting under 2 months.

The sample consisted of peripheral blood or thyroid tissue (not recorded which). J is TRBJ2-7 and V is TRBV7-9; 14 bases line up with TRBD2. This clonotype was obtained from a woman under 30 with Graves' hyperthyroidism. CDR3 DNA: TGTGCCAGCAGCCCCCGACTAGCGGGAGGGGTTCGCGAGCAGTACTTC. Its protein product is CASSPRLAGGVREQYF.